The 30 T cell receptor beta chains below come from one sample, sequenced in a study of cytomegalovirus exposure and HLA in healthy donors. PCR was performed using 60 Vbeta and 13 Jbeta primers. Profiled with immunoSEQ multiplex PCR; TCRdb holds only in-frame clones, not every one. The sample lists about 110,000 clones; under 80% were seen once. Sequenced input: PBMCs. Every receptor here comes from a woman aged 45-65 years in good health and CMV-seropositive.

The chain combines TRBV5-4 with TRBJ1-2; D is unresolved. Trimming took off 4 bases at V and 3 bases at J, with 10 bases between the two ends. CDR3 size: 13 residues. Germline values: CDR1 SGHNT, CDR2 YYREEE (reference sequence). The CDR3 DNA follows: TGTGCCAGCAGCGGTCAGTTCCACTATGGCTACACCTTC. Translating it yields CASSGQFHYGYTF.

J is TRBJ2-3 and V is TRBV10-3; 7 bases are shared with TRBD2. This CDR3 region has 14 residues. Trimming cost V 8 bases and J 3 bases; bases outside gene matches: 8. Germline V gene sequence: CDR1 ENHRY, CDR2 SYGVKD. The CDR3 is CAIAFAGDTDTQYF. DNA of the CDR3: TGTGCCATCGCGTTCGCGGGGGATACAGATACGCAGTATTTT.

This chain connects TRBV29-1 to TRBJ1-2; D gene unclear. V dropped 0 bases and J dropped 5 bases, with 13 bases sitting between them. Germline assignment: CDR1 SQVTM and CDR2 ANQGSEA. The CDR3 covers 14 residues. The CDR3 DNA is TGCAGCGTTGAAGAGGACGAGGGAATGTATGGCTACACCTTC. It codes for CSVEEDEGMYGYTF.

The V call is TRBV4-3, the J call TRBJ2-3, with 11 positions matching TRBD1. The CDR3 totals 15 residues. The J segment lost 3 bases and the V segment lost 4 bases, leaving 3 bases of the junction unmatched. Germline V lookup: CDR1 LGHNA, CDR2 YSLEER. In DNA form, the CDR3 reads TGCGCCAGCAGCCTGGGGACAGGGGGAACAGATACGCAGTATTTT. Amino acids: CASSLGTGGTDTQYF.

As to this clone: Other DNA sequences within the sample encode an identical CDR3. This chain uses TRBV7-3 with TRBJ2-2; 8 nucleotides agree with TRBD1. Per the germline V gene, CDR1 is SGHTA and CDR2 is FQGTGA. Germline trimming cut 2 bases from V and 6 bases from J; bases unmatched to any gene: 11. This CDR3 is 17 amino acids long. The CDR3 bases are TGTGCCAGCAGCTTATGGACCGGGGGCAGGGGGCCCGGGGAGCTGTTTTTT. Translating it yields CASSLWTGGRGPGELFF.

CDR3 sequence reads: CASSVGGQGGPYGYTF. The CDR3, as DNA: TGTGCCAGCAGCGTAGGGGGACAGGGGGGCCCCTATGGCTACACCTTC. J is TRBJ1-2 and V is TRBV9, with 11 bases identical to TRBD1. CDR1 and CDR2 (germline): SGDLS, YYNGEE. This CDR3 spans 16 amino acids. V was pared by 0 bases and J by 4 bases, with 5 bases of the junction left unmatched.

This chain uses TRBV18 with TRBJ1-1; maybe TRBD1 (6 bases). The germline V and J ends were trimmed by 8 bases and 2 bases, with 12 bases remaining between them. This CDR3 region has 13 residues. Germline CDR1 KGHSH, CDR2 LQKENI. The chain's CDR3 is CASGLDRNTEAFF. The DNA of the CDR3 is TGTGCCAGCGGATTGGACAGAAACACTGAAGCTTTCTTT.

Points on this clone: One junction end does not reproduce the germline sequence, and a read error may be involved. J is TRBJ2-1 and V is TRBV4-3; tentatively, D is TRBD2 (5 bases). There are 16 residues in the CDR3. Germline assignment: CDR1 LGHNA and CDR2 YSLEER. The CDR3 loop is CACSQDGPNRGNEQFF. The CDR3 DNA reads as TGCGCCTGCAGCCAAGATGGCCCGAACCGGGGCAATGAGCAGTTCTTC.

This chain uses TRBV2 with TRBJ2-5; 9 positions agree with TRBD1. Germline V CDR1 and CDR2: SNHLY, FYNNEI. The CDR3 length is 16 residues. V trimming: 6 bases; J trimming: 5 bases; junction bases outside the gene matches: 13. Here the CDR3 reads CASSGPGTGTFETQYF. As DNA, the CDR3 is TGTGCCAGCAGCGGTCCCGGGACAGGGACGTTTGAGACCCAGTACTTC.

This chain uses TRBV7-3 with TRBJ2-5; a weak D match, TRBD1 (6 bases). In germline, CDR1 is SGHTA, CDR2 FQGTGA. This CDR3 region has 14 residues. With 5 bases removed from V and 5 bases from J, the gap between germline ends came to 15 bases. CDR3 nucleotide sequence: TGTGCCAGCAGCCCGATTGGGCAGGGGGAGACCCAGTACTTC. Protein product: CASSPIGQGETQYF.

This chain uses TRBV12-5 with TRBJ2-3, with 8 bases aligning to TRBD2. This CDR3 region has 15 residues. V lost 2 bases to trimming and J lost 3 bases; unmatched junction nucleotides: 4. Germline V gives CDR1 LGHNT, CDR2 FRNRAP. The CDR3 DNA reads TGTGCTAGTGGTTTGACGGGGGGGGAAACAGATACGCAGTATTTT. This codes for CASGLTGGETDTQYF.

The rearrangement joins TRBV28 to TRBJ2-7; 8 bases line up with TRBD2. Germline CDR1 MDHEN, CDR2 SYDVKM. J was trimmed by 2 bases and V by 6 bases; bases with no gene match: 12. The CDR3 is 16 amino acids. CDR3 loop: CASSATGGLPTYEQYF. CDR3 DNA: TGTGCCAGCAGCGCCACGGGGGGGCTCCCTACCTACGAGCAGTACTTC.

This clone was observed a handful of times. The chain joins TRBV6-6 to TRBJ1-3, with D maybe TRBD1 (6 bases). The CDR3 is 15 amino acids. Looked up from germline, CDR1 is MNHNY and CDR2 is SVGAGI (reference sequence). Trimming removed 6 bases at V and 2 bases at J, with 14 bases between. The CDR3 DNA is TGTGCCAGCAGCTCACAGGGTTTGGCTGGAAACACCATATATTTT. Its translation: CASSSQGLAGNTIYF.

This chain links TRBV5-6 with TRBJ1-5; D call uncertain. Germline V lookup: CDR1 SGHDT, CDR2 YYEEEE. The V end was cut by 0 bases, the J end by 4 bases, with 11 bases between. There are 15 residues in the CDR3. CDR3 in amino acids: CASSLGVGQNQPQHF. DNA of the CDR3: TGTGCCAGCAGCTTGGGAGTGGGCCAGAATCAGCCCCAGCATTTT. Drawing the rest from reference TRBV5-6 and TRBJ1-5, the complete variable domain is DAGVTQSPTHLIKTRGQQVTLRCSPKSGHDTVSWYQQALGQGPQFIFQYYEEEERQRGNFPDRFSGHQFPNYSSELNVNALLLGDSALYLCASSLGVGQNQPQHFGDGTRLSIL.

The genes are TRBV28 and TRBJ1-4; 8 bases line up with TRBD1. The germline V gene has CDR1 MDHEN and CDR2 SYDVKM. The V gene end was trimmed by 1 base and the J gene end by 8 bases; junction bases not matched to a gene: 9. This CDR3 is built from 16 residues. The CDR3 nucleotides read TGTGCCAGCAGTTTATTTGGAGCAGGGGGCAACGAAAAACTGTTTTTT. This translates into CASSLFGAGGNEKLFF.

The chain carries TRBV30 and TRBJ1-1; no firm D call. The CDR3 has 10 amino acids. Germline lookup yields CDR1 GTSNPN and CDR2 SVGIG (reference sequence). Trimming took 5 bases from V and 7 from J, leaving 8 bases between them. The CDR3: CAWATVEAFF. CDR3 DNA: TGTGCCTGGGCCACAGTTGAAGCTTTCTTT.

The chain joins TRBV28 to TRBJ2-3; no clear D gene. The CDR3 loop spans 14 amino acids. Germline V gene sequence: CDR1 MDHEN, CDR2 SYDVKM. V was pared by 2 bases and J by 2 bases, with 8 bases between. CDR3 in amino acids: CASSLGLLTDTQYF. Written as DNA, the CDR3 is TGTGCCAGCAGTTTAGGGCTTCTCACAGATACGCAGTATTTT.

The V call is TRBV5-1, the J call TRBJ2-7; the D gene is possibly TRBD2 (6 bases). This CDR3 has 16 amino acids. Germline CDR1 SGHRS, CDR2 YFSETQ. V lost 2 bases and J 1 base, leaving 16 bases between the germline ends. CDR3 loop: CASSFRRAAYSYEQYF. The DNA for the CDR3 is TGCGCCAGCAGCTTCCGGAGGGCAGCTTATTCCTACGAGCAGTACTTC.

The chain combines TRBV6-5 with TRBJ2-5; D remains ambiguous. Germline V gene data show CDR1 as MNHEY and CDR2 as SVGAGI. Trimming took off 0 bases at V and 4 bases at J, with 15 bases between the two ends. The CDR3 is made up of 16 amino acids. CDR3 loop: CASSYSGSPRPETQYF. The CDR3 nucleotides read TGTGCCAGCAGTTACTCTGGTAGCCCCCGCCCAGAGACCCAGTACTTC.

The chain is built from TRBV28 and TRBJ1-5; the match to TRBD1 covers 7 bases. The V and J ends lost 3 bases and 1 base, in that order; junction bases with no gene match: 3. The V gene's germline CDR1 is MDHEN and CDR2 SYDVKM. The CDR3 spans 15 residues. In nucleotides, the CDR3 is TGTGCCAGCAGTTTGACAGGGATGAGCAATCAGCCCCAGCATTTT. Its protein is CASSLTGMSNQPQHF.

On this clone itself: At one end the junction does not follow the germline gene, possibly because of a read error. The chain employs TRBV18 and TRBJ1-2; 8 bases line up with TRBD1. This CDR3 spans 14 amino acids. CDR1 and CDR2 from the germline V gene are KGHSH and LQKENI. In DNA, the CDR3 is TGTGCCAGCTCCCCACAGGGGGTCGGTCATGGCTACACCTTC. Encoded protein: CASSPQGVGHGYTF.

The chain employs TRBV10-3 and TRBJ1-3; D is undetermined. Germline CDR1 and CDR2: ENHRY and SYGVKD. The CDR3 contains 17 residues. The V end lost 0 bases, the J end lost 2 bases, and 14 bases lay between the germline ends. The CDR3 loop reads CAISESIFRTTGNTIYF. CDR3 coding DNA: TGTGCCATCAGTGAGTCGATATTCAGAACAACTGGAAACACCATATATTTT.

The rearrangement links TRBV28 to TRBJ2-1; TRBD1 is a possible D gene (6 bases). Trimming removed 6 bases from V and 4 bases from J, with 19 bases in between. CDR1 is MDHEN, CDR2 SYDVKM, per germline. The CDR3 is 16 residues long. As DNA, the CDR3 is TGTGCCAGCAGCCCCTCAGGGGCGTACCTTTACAATGAGCAGTTCTTC. Encoded protein: CASSPSGAYLYNEQFF. The entire variable domain, with the rest obtained from reference TRBV28 and TRBJ2-1, is as follows: DVKVTQSSRYLVKRTGEKVFLECVQDMDHENMFWYRQDPGLGLRLIYFSYDVKMKEKGDIPEGYSVSREKKERFSLILESASTNQTSMYLCASSPSGAYLYNEQFFGPGTRLTVL.

The J gene is TRBJ2-1, the V gene TRBV7-2, with TRBD1 matching over 8 bases. The ends lost 2 bases at V and 0 bases at J; junction bases unmatched: 0. The CDR3 length is 15 residues. CDR1 and CDR2 (germline): SGHTA, FQGNSA. The CDR3 sequence: CASSLTGGSYNEQFF. In nucleotides, the CDR3 is TGTGCCAGCAGCTTAACAGGGGGCTCCTACAATGAGCAGTTCTTC.

A few counts support this clone. The chain joins TRBV2 to TRBJ1-5; D might be TRBD1 (5 bases). This CDR3 region has 16 residues. V lost 4 bases and J lost 0, with 13 bases in between. CDR1 SNHLY and CDR2 FYNNEI come from the germline V gene. The CDR3 bases are TGTGCCAGCAGTGTGCGCAGGGTCGATAGCAATCAGCCCCAGCATTTT. This gives the protein CASSVRRVDSNQPQHF.

The chain carries TRBV6-5 and TRBJ1-4, with TRBD1 matching 9 bases. Germline V gene data show CDR1 as MNHEY and CDR2 as SVGAGI. There are 15 residues in the CDR3. V shed 6 bases, J shed 5 bases, and the junction held 7 bases outside the gene matches. DNA of the CDR3: TGTGCCAGCAGAAACGCCGGGACAGGGAATGAAAAACTGTTTTTT. It codes for CASRNAGTGNEKLFF.

This chain connects TRBV2 to TRBJ2-5; D call uncertain. The CDR3 contains 13 residues. The germline V and J ends were trimmed by 5 bases and 3 bases, with 10 bases remaining between them. Germline loops: CDR1 SNHLY, CDR2 FYNNEI. CDR3 sequence reads: CASSPQTKETQYF. As DNA, the CDR3 is TGTGCCAGCAGTCCCCAGACAAAAGAGACCCAGTACTTC.

The chain carries TRBV30 and TRBJ1-5; 8 nucleotides match TRBD1. V was clipped by 2 bases and J by 4 bases; unmatched bases: 7. CDR3 size: 15 residues. The germline CDR1 and CDR2 sequences are GTSNPN and SVGIG (reference sequence). CDR3 residues: CAWSPRDRGNQPQHF. As DNA, the CDR3 is TGTGCCTGGAGTCCTCGAGACAGGGGAAATCAGCCCCAGCATTTT.

The J gene is TRBJ2-3, the V gene TRBV27; D might be TRBD1 (5 bases). Germline assignment: CDR1 MNHEY and CDR2 SMNVEV (reference sequence). The CDR3 consists of 16 residues. V was pared by 6 bases and J by 12 bases, with 28 bases between. The CDR3 sequence: CASSHLGHTGPPSQYF. The CDR3 bases are TGTGCCAGCAGCCATTTGGGGCACACAGGACCTCCCTCTCAGTATTTT.

This clone was observed once. The V gene is TRBV11-2, the J gene TRBJ2-7; 9 nucleotides line up with TRBD1. This CDR3 has 16 residues. After removal of 1 base from V and 5 bases from J, the junction contained 9 bases not matched to a gene. Germline-derived CDR1 and CDR2 are SGHAT and FQNNGV. CDR3 sequence: CASSLVRGQGMNEQYF. In DNA, the CDR3 is TGTGCCAGCAGCTTAGTACGGGGACAGGGAATGAACGAGCAGTACTTC.